This passage covers 21 T cell receptor beta chains from one sample sequenced in a study of T cell repertoires in cytomegalovirus infection. TCRdb re-derived calls from the reads in MiXCR, one entry per CDR3 protein. The sample lists about 400,000 distinct CDR3 sequences, 15% to 20% occurring once. Sequencing was done on a sample of PBMCs. The receptors derive from a human donor in good health (CMV status not recorded). Some clones in this sample may be carry-over from other donors' samples.

This clonotype showed up just a few times. The chain combines TRBV20-1 with TRBJ1-1; D remains unclear. V was shortened by 6 bases and J by 4 bases, with 12 bases between the two germline ends. The CDR3 sequence is 12 residues long. Per the germline V gene, CDR1 is DFQATT and CDR2 is SNEGSKA (reference sequence). DNA for the CDR3: TGCAGTGCGAGCCTTTGGAGCACTGAAGCTTTCTTT. Translation: CSASLWSTEAFF.

In this sample, this clonotype turned up many times. J is TRBJ1-1 and V is TRBV7-2; 10 nucleotides align to TRBD1. This CDR3 region has 16 residues. CDR1 and CDR2 (germline): SGHTA, FQGNSA. J lost 7 bases, V lost 5 bases, and 13 bases had no gene match. The chain's CDR3 is CASSLIWGTGVGEAFF. The CDR3 DNA follows: TGTGCCAGCAGCCTCATTTGGGGGACAGGGGTTGGTGAAGCTTTCTTT.

This clonotype was detected many times. The chain's CDR3 is CASSFEPGRSDSETQYF. CDR3 coding DNA: TGTGCCAGCAGCTTTGAGCCAGGGCGAAGCGATTCGGAGACCCAGTACTTC. This chain connects TRBV5-4 to TRBJ2-5, with D possibly being TRBD1 (5 bases). There are 17 residues in the CDR3. The V end was cut by 2 bases, the J end by 5 bases, with 22 bases between. Germline assignment: CDR1 SGHNT and CDR2 YYREEE (reference sequence). The full variable domain, rest sourced from reference TRBV5-4 and TRBJ2-5, is ETGVTQSPTHLIKTRGQQVTLRCSSQSGHNTVSWYQQALGQGPQFIFQYYREEENGRGNFPPRFSGLQFPNYSSELNVNALELDDSALYLCASSFEPGRSDSETQYFGPGTRLLVL.

This rearrangement joins TRBV20-1 to TRBJ1-6; D remains unclear. Trimming stripped 0 bases from V and 7 bases from J, with 13 bases between. The germline V gene has CDR1 DFQATT and CDR2 SNEGSKA (reference sequence). This CDR3 has 15 residues. The CDR3 DNA is TGCAGTGCTAGAGATTCGCCCGGAGCGAATTCACCCCTCCACTTT. Amino acid sequence: CSARDSPGANSPLHF.

This chain connects TRBV10-3 to TRBJ1-2; D not resolved. CDR3 length equals 16 residues. Trimming took 2 bases from V and 0 from J, leaving 13 bases between them. Germline V gene lookup returns CDR1 ENHRY and CDR2 SYGVKD. The chain's CDR3 is CAISENPTLTNYGYTF. The CDR3 nucleotides are TGTGCCATCAGTGAGAATCCAACCCTTACTAACTATGGCTACACCTTC.

In this sample, this clonotype turned up many times. The chain combines TRBV2 with TRBJ2-7, with a tentative D call TRBD1 (6 bases). CDR3 length: 13 amino acids. Trimming left V 3 bases short and J 6 bases short, with 12 bases between. Germline lookup yields CDR1 SNHLY and CDR2 FYNNEI. This CDR3 is CASSEEQDSEQYF. As DNA, the CDR3 is TGTGCCAGCAGTGAGGAACAGGACAGCGAGCAGTACTTC.

This clonotype appeared many times. The rearrangement uses TRBV7-2 and TRBJ1-4; the D gene is possibly TRBD1 (6 bases). The CDR3 runs to 15 residues. V was clipped by 2 bases and J by 7 bases, with 14 bases between them. Germline loops: CDR1 SGHTA, CDR2 FQGNSA. CDR3 region: CASSLLGRTAEKLFF. CDR3 DNA: TGTGCCAGCAGCTTATTGGGCCGGACAGCTGAAAAACTGTTTTTT.

This clonotype was seen ten or more times. The J gene is TRBJ1-3, the V gene TRBV7-8; 7 positions agree with TRBD1. CDR3 length: 13 amino acids. The ends lost 5 bases at V and 10 bases at J; junction bases unmatched: 8. The germline V gene has CDR1 SGHVS and CDR2 FQNEAQ. This chain's CDR3 is CASSQGQSTTIYF. Here the CDR3 DNA reads TGTGCCAGCAGCCAGGGACAGTCAACGACCATATATTTT.

This clonotype was recorded at least ten times. This rearrangement joins TRBV6-2 or TRBV6-3 to TRBJ1-2; possible D gene TRBD1, 5 bases. The V gene's germline CDR1 is MNHEY and CDR2 SVGEGT. Trimming took off 5 bases at V and 5 bases at J, with 9 bases between the two ends. The CDR3 is 12 amino acids. The CDR3 region is CASSPTEYGYTF. In DNA form, the CDR3 reads TGTGCCAGCAGTCCGACAGAGTATGGCTACACCTTC.

J is TRBJ2-7 and V is TRBV20-1, with TRBD1 matching 8 bases. CDR1 and CDR2 from the germline V gene are DFQATT and SNEGSKA (reference sequence). The trim removed 5 bases at V and 7 bases at J, leaving 16 bases unmatched. The CDR3 is 15 residues long. As DNA, the CDR3 is TGCAGTGCTTTCAAGGTCGGGACAGGCCCTGGGGAGCAGTACTTC. Amino acids: CSAFKVGTGPGEQYF.

This chain links TRBV29-1 with TRBJ2-7; D gene uncertain. V lost 2 bases, J lost 2 bases, and 7 bases lay in between. The CDR3 runs 12 residues. Germline V gene sequence: CDR1 SQVTM, CDR2 ANQGSEA. This CDR3 reads CSVEYGTYEQYF. In DNA form, the CDR3 reads TGCAGCGTTGAATATGGAACCTACGAGCAGTACTTC.

This clonotype was recorded many times. CDR3 in DNA: TGTGCCAGCAGCTTAGGGGGGGCTAGCGGTTCCTACGAGCAGTACTTC. Amino acid sequence: CASSLGGASGSYEQYF. This rearrangement joins TRBV7-2 to TRBJ2-7; TRBD2 is a possible D gene (7 bases). The germline V gene encodes CDR1 SGHTA and CDR2 FQGNSA. The CDR3 has 16 residues. V was cut by 1 base and J by 1 base, with 14 bases left in between.

The V gene is TRBV19, the J gene TRBJ2-1; D possibly matches TRBD1 or TRBD2 (6 bases each). CDR1 LNHDA and CDR2 SQIVND come from the germline V gene (reference sequence). V was clipped by 6 bases and J by 3 bases, with 15 bases between them. The CDR3 has 15 residues. CDR3 sequence: CASRRLGGGYNEQFF. In DNA, the CDR3 is TGTGCCAGTAGACGGTTGGGGGGCGGCTACAATGAGCAGTTCTTC.

This clonotype turned up a few times. This chain connects TRBV10-3 to TRBJ2-5, with TRBD2 identical over 7 bases. J gave up 7 bases and V 2 bases, and 4 bases lay outside the gene matches. Germline lookup yields CDR1 ENHRY and CDR2 SYGVKD. This CDR3 has 13 residues. The CDR3 spells CAISEQRGGTQYF. The CDR3 nucleotides are TGTGCCATCAGTGAGCAGCGGGGCGGGACCCAGTACTTC.

This clonotype was counted many times. The rearrangement joins TRBV7-2 to TRBJ2-3; 7 nucleotides match TRBD2. V gave up 6 bases and J gave up 8 bases; unmatched junction bases: 11. The CDR3 runs to 14 residues. Germline V CDR1 and CDR2: SGHTA, FQGNSA. Here the CDR3 DNA reads TGTGCCAGCAGTGTGTTTCAGGAGCGGGGTACGCAGTATTTT. Translated: CASSVFQERGTQYF.

There are a few counts of this clonotype. The chain employs TRBV7-9 and TRBJ1-4, with 10 bases fitting TRBD1. Germline CDR1 and CDR2: SEHNR and FQNEAQ (reference sequence). CDR3 length: 15 residues. Germline trimming cut 5 bases from V and 8 bases from J; bases unmatched to any gene: 8. CDR3 nucleotides: TGTGCCAGCAGCCCCCGGGACAGGGGCAGGGAAAAACTGTTTTTT. As protein: CASSPRDRGREKLFF.

The chain couples TRBV7-9 to TRBJ2-1, with D possibly being TRBD2 (6 bases). The germline V gene has CDR1 SEHNR and CDR2 FQNEAQ (reference sequence). The ends were cut back, 0 bases at V and 9 bases at J, with 12 bases in the middle. The CDR3 sequence is 14 residues long. CDR3 bases: TGTGCCAGCAGCTTAGCAGGGCTGGAGGGTGAGCAGTTCTTC. Translating it yields CASSLAGLEGEQFF.

This clonotype was counted only a few times. The chain joins TRBV19 to TRBJ1-5, with D unresolved. The CDR3 spans 16 residues. CDR1 and CDR2 from the germline V gene are LNHDA and SQIVND (reference sequence). V shed 7 bases and J shed 5 bases, with 21 bases lying between them. The CDR3 DNA is TGTGCCAGTAAGTTCATAGGTGGAGGGATTTATCAGCCCCAGCATTTT. This codes for CASKFIGGGIYQPQHF.

This CDR3 reads CASGSGMTDTQYF. CDR3 coding DNA: TGTGCCAGCGGGAGCGGGATGACAGATACGCAGTATTTT. V is TRBV11-2 and J is TRBJ2-3; TRBD2 aligns across 7 bases. The CDR3 spans 13 residues. Germline values: CDR1 SGHAT, CDR2 FQNNGV. Germline trimming cut 8 bases from V and 3 bases from J; bases unmatched to any gene: 5.

This clonotype was seen more than once but under ten times. The chain links TRBV20-1 to TRBJ2-1; D unresolved. This CDR3 is 14 amino acids long. Deletions cut 3 bases from V and 0 bases from J, with 9 bases between. The germline gives CDR1 DFQATT, CDR2 SNEGSKA (reference sequence). CDR3 loop: CSASSDSSYNEQFF. The CDR3 coding sequence is TGCAGTGCTAGTTCTGATAGCTCCTACAATGAGCAGTTCTTC.

The V and J genes are TRBV7-9 and TRBJ1-4, with D maybe TRBD1 (6 bases). The V gene lost 3 bases and the J gene lost 3 bases, with 17 bases spanning the gap. This CDR3 comprises 17 residues. Germline-derived CDR1 and CDR2 are SEHNR and FQNEAQ (reference sequence). This CDR3 reads CASSLVGYRESNEKLFF. The CDR3 DNA reads TGTGCCAGCAGCTTGGTGGGGTACAGGGAATCTAATGAAAAACTGTTTTTT. The full variable domain, in which reference TRBV7-9 and TRBJ1-4 provide the parts outside the CDR3, is DTGVSQNPRHKITKRGQNVTFRCDPISEHNRLYWYRQTLGQGPEFLTYFQNEAQLEKSRLLSDRFSAERPKGSFSTLEIQRTEQGDSAMYLCASSLVGYRESNEKLFFGSGTQLSVL.